This T cell receptor (beta chain) was found in a study of blood T cell repertoires in COVID-19. Recruits, aged about 18 to 95 years, lived in approximately 26 US areas. Participant-given clinical history determined each cohort assignment. Resolution of symptoms, clearance, or two negative PCRs was present in recovered Cohort 3 donors. This table comes from immunoSEQ multiplex PCR, and its TCRdb copy is limited to in-frame clones, with some not included. Found here are fewer than 350,000 clones, approximately 83% of them singletons; the top ten hold over 2%. Sequencing used PBMCs or T cells enriched from blood (not recorded which). This sequence was found in a man aged 25-45 years who had recovered from COVID-19.

The CDR3 DNA sequence: TGTGCCAGCTCACGGGATACAGGGATTCAGTACTTC. This gives the protein CASSRDTGIQYF. The chain carries TRBV18 and TRBJ2-4; tentatively, D is TRBD1 (6 bases). Germline V gives CDR1 KGHSH, CDR2 LQKENI. V lost 4 bases to trimming and J lost 10 bases, with 11 bases between them. The CDR3 consists of 12 residues.